The clone carrying this T cell receptor (beta chain) was seen more than once but under ten times. Germline V gives CDR1 MDHEN, CDR2 SYDVKM. Trimming removed 6 bases from V and 0 bases from J, with 11 bases in between. This CDR3 has 14 residues. Individual cDNA molecules received unique molecular identifiers in the library. Authors' analysis steps: Sample TCR totals centred on a median of approximately 96,000, ranging 23,224 to 690,600. TCRdb re-called the RACE reads through MiXCR, storing one row per CDR3 protein. These V and J calls derive from TCRdb rather than the authors' analysis. The data hold around 100,000 distinct CDR3 sequences, with 11% observed a single time. Time point here: patch test 1, 2 weeks after DPC sensitization. Treatment described: therapeutic diphenylcyclopropenone sensitization with weekly scalp DPC. This sample stems from a study of human T cells and chemical hapten exposure.

This chain uses TRBV28 with TRBJ1-1; possibly TRBD1 for D (5 bases). This specimen consisted of whole blood, obtained in connection with sensitization to the hapten diphenylcyclopropenone (DPC). The clonotype was recovered from a woman between 40 and 50 years old with alopecia areata. Some clones in this sample may be carry-over from other donors' samples. The CDR3 loop reads CASRIGTLNTEAFF. CDR3 coding DNA: TGTGCCAGCAGAATTGGGACTCTGAACACTGAAGCTTTCTTT.